The rows below give T cell receptor beta chains drawn from one sample of a study of CD8+ T cells in alopecia areata. The repertoire was sequenced with immunoSEQ multiplex PCR; TCRdb's copy has only in-frame clones and lacks some. In the table there are some 120,000 clones, around 60% of which are singletons. The sequencing here drew on CD4+ T cells sorted from blood, taken at week 4, from a patient treated with tofacitinib. These receptors were collected from a human donor with alopecia areata. CDR3s include the opening cysteine and the closing phenylalanine or tryptophan. Fields, in order: D gene, clone size, J gene, V gene, CDR3 protein, CDR3 DNA. The D gene is left open where the match is weak. Expanded clones are given a class, and other clones once, few, many or no size at all.

>-|-|TRBJ2-3|TRBV5-6
CASSGLTDTQYF
TGTGCCAGCAGCGGCCTCACAGATACGCAGTATTTT
>-|-|TRBJ2-2|TRBV7-9
CASSAPWTAGELFF
TGTGCCAGCAGCGCACCCTGGACAGCCGGGGAGCTGTTTTTT
>-|-|TRBJ1-3|TRBV10-3
CAISEGQRIRTGNTIYF
TGTGCCATCAGTGAGGGACAAAGGATTAGAACTGGAAACACCATATATTTT
>-|-|TRBJ2-7|TRBV4-1
CASSQGGTDSYEQYF
TGCGCCAGCAGCCAAGGCGGGACAGACTCCTACGAGCAGTACTTC
>-|-|TRBJ2-1|TRBV7-2
CASSLLSGHQFF
TGTGCCAGCAGCTTACTTAGCGGTCACCAGTTCTTC
>TRBD1|-|TRBJ1-2|TRBV30
CAWSVSSSGQGTF
TGTGCCTGGAGTGTAAGTTCGAGCGGACAGGGCACCTTC
>-|few|TRBJ1-1|TRBV29-1
CSVGPRGVNTEAFF
TGCAGCGTTGGCCCGCGGGGGGTAAACACTGAAGCTTTCTTT
>-|-|TRBJ1-2|TRBV11-2
CASSLVGGYYGYTF
TGTGCCAGCAGCTTAGTCGGCGGGTACTATGGCTACACCTTC
>-|-|TRBJ1-2|TRBV10-2
CASSGTSHGYTF
TGCGCCAGCAGTGGGACCAGTCATGGCTACACCTTC
>TRBD1|-|TRBJ2-7|TRBV5-1
CASRTGQGRTYEQYF
TGCGCCAGCAGGACTGGACAGGGAAGAACCTACGAGCAGTACTTC
>TRBD1|once|TRBJ1-2|TRBV19
CASSETGLYGYTF
TGTGCCAGTAGCGAGACAGGGCTTTATGGCTACACCTTC
>TRBD1|-|TRBJ1-4|TRBV25-1
CASSRTGGDEKLFF
TGTGCCAGCAGCCGAACAGGGGGTGACGAAAAACTGTTTTTT
>-|-|TRBJ1-2|TRBV30
CAWSDPWEYSNYGYTF
TGTGCCTGGAGTGACCCCTGGGAGTACAGTAACTATGGCTACACCTTC
>-|-|TRBJ1-2|TRBV27
CASSLKPDYGYTF
TGTGCCAGCAGTTTAAAGCCGGACTATGGCTACACCTTC
>-|-|TRBJ2-3|TRBV6-5
CASSTRTDTDTQYF
TGTGCCAGCAGTACCCGGACAGACACAGATACGCAGTATTTT
>-|once|TRBJ2-5|TRBV18
CASSPSSGRETQYF
TGTGCCAGCTCACCAAGCTCAGGTCGAGAGACCCAGTACTTC
>-|-|TRBJ2-7|TRBV27
CASSSGPHYEQYF
TGTGCCAGCAGTTCCGGGCCCCACTACGAGCAGTACTTC
>-|-|TRBJ2-1|TRBV5-1
CASSTGTGSYNEQFF
TGCGCCAGCAGCACCGGGACTGGGTCCTACAATGAGCAGTTCTTC
>TRBD1|-|TRBJ2-2|TRBV6-5
CASTRTGGTGELFF
TGTGCCAGCACCAGGACAGGGGGGACCGGGGAGCTGTTTTTT
>TRBD2|-|TRBJ2-5|TRBV29-1
CSVASGAWEETQYF
TGCAGCGTTGCTAGCGGGGCGTGGGAAGAGACCCAGTACTTC
>-|-|TRBJ1-2|TRBV6-5
CASSYAGTPNYGYTF
TGTGCCAGCAGTTACGCAGGGACCCCTAACTATGGCTACACCTTC
>-|once|TRBJ1-2|TRBV30
CAWSVRWDGYTF
TGTGCCTGGAGTGTCCGGTGGGATGGCTACACCTTC
>-|once|TRBJ2-4|TRBV9
CASSVTALAKNIQYF
TGTGCCAGCAGCGTGACAGCCCTAGCCAAAAACATTCAGTACTTC
>-|few|TRBJ1-6|TRBV10-3
CAISESEGGVSPLHF
TGTGCCATCAGTGAGTCGGAAGGGGGAGTTTCACCCCTCCACTTT
>-|few|TRBJ1-3|TRBV29-1
CSVGDSSSGNTIYF
TGCAGCGTGGGGGACTCTAGCTCTGGAAACACCATATATTTT
>-|-|TRBJ1-1|TRBV29-1
CSVGNTEAFF
TGCAGCGTTGGCAACACTGAAGCTTTCTTT
>-|once|TRBJ2-1|TRBV2
CAFREVRYNEQFF
TGTGCCTTCAGGGAGGTCCGCTACAATGAGCAGTTCTTC
>TRBD1|-|TRBJ2-5|TRBV23-1
CASSRGQGETQYF
TGCGCCAGCAGTCGTGGACAGGGAGAGACCCAGTACTTC
>TRBD1|-|TRBJ1-5|TRBV29-1
CSVDRQGSCNQPQHF
TGCAGCGTTGATCGACAGGGGTCCTGCAATCAGCCCCAGCATTTT
>-|-|TRBJ2-5|TRBV29-1
CSVGLGQTQYF
TGCAGCGTTGGATTGGGGCAGACCCAGTACTTC
>-|-|TRBJ2-6|TRBV18
CASSPSSGANVLTF
TGTGCCAGCTCACCGAGCTCTGGGGCCAACGTCCTGACTTTC
>-|-|TRBJ1-5|TRBV19
CASSPGSNQPQHF
TGTGCCAGTAGTCCGGGAAGCAATCAGCCCCAGCATTTT
>-|-|TRBJ1-1|TRBV4-2
CASSQPGTVNTEAFF
TGTGCCAGCAGCCAACCCGGGACGGTGAACACTGAAGCTTTCTTT
>TRBD2|-|TRBJ2-3|TRBV30
CAWSPGLAGGTDTQYF
TGTGCCTGGAGCCCCGGACTAGCGGGAGGGACAGATACGCAGTATTTT
>-|-|TRBJ2-1|TRBV28
CASTKTRTMQFF
TGTGCCAGCACCAAGACCCGCACGATGCAGTTCTTC
>-|-|TRBJ1-5|TRBV7-9
CASSLFADQPQHF
TGTGCCAGCAGCTTGTTTGCCGATCAGCCCCAGCATTTT
>-|-|TRBJ2-2|TRBV5-1
CASSFGGIRTGELFF
TGCGCCAGCAGCTTTGGAGGGATCCGCACCGGGGAGCTGTTTTTT
>-|-|TRBJ1-2|TRBV20-1
CSAIVGTGTAF
-
>TRBD1|-|TRBJ2-5|TRBV18
CASSPMGQGGETQYF
TGTGCCAGCTCACCAATGGGACAGGGAGGAGAGACCCAGTACTTC
>TRBD1|-|TRBJ2-7|TRBV15
CATSRERTGLYEQYF
TGTGCCACCAGCAGAGAGAGGACAGGGCTCTACGAGCAGTACTTC
>-|-|TRBJ1-6|TRBV15
CATSGRSNSPLHF
TGTGCCACCAGCGGCAGGTCTAATTCACCCCTCCACTTT
>TRBD1|-|TRBJ1-1|TRBV7-2
CASSRSRGQGNTEAFF
TGTGCCAGCAGCCGAAGCCGCGGACAGGGAAACACTGAAGCTTTCTTT
>TRBD1|-|TRBJ1-1|TRBV5-6
CASSLGTGSVTTEAFF
TGTGCCAGCAGCTTGGGGACAGGGTCTGTCACCACTGAAGCTTTCTTT
>-|-|TRBJ1-5|TRBV10-3
CAISGSIGKSNQPQHF
TGTGCCATCAGCGGGAGTATAGGGAAGAGCAATCAGCCCCAGCATTTT
>-|-|TRBJ1-3|TRBV23-1
CASSHLGNRSGNTIYF
TGCGCCAGCAGTCATTTAGGGAACCGCTCTGGAAACACCATATATTTT
>-|-|TRBJ2-2|TRBV10-3
CAIVPNQNTGELFF
TGTGCCATCGTACCGAACCAGAACACCGGGGAGCTGTTTTTT
>-|-|TRBJ2-2|TRBV7-3
CASGGNTGELFF
TGTGCCAGCGGAGGCAACACCGGGGAGCTGTTTTTT
>-|-|TRBJ2-3|TRBV5-4
CASSGMGHGTDTQYF
TGTGCCAGCAGCGGGATGGGCCACGGCACAGATACGCAGTATTTT
>-|-|TRBJ1-5|TRBV7-2
CASSPQSNQPQHF
TGTGCCAGCAGCCCACAGAGCAATCAGCCCCAGCATTTT
>-|-|TRBJ1-1|TRBV14
CASSYLRRGSNTEAFF
TGTGCCAGCAGCTACTTGAGGAGGGGTTCGAACACTGAAGCTTTCTTT
>-|-|TRBJ2-2|TRBV4-1
CASSQIANTGELFF
TGCGCCAGCAGCCAGATTGCGAACACCGGGGAGCTGTTTTTT
>TRBD2|-|TRBJ2-7|TRBV7-3
CASSLLAGPYEQYF
TGTGCCAGCAGCTTATTAGCGGGGCCCTACGAGCAGTACTTC
>TRBD1|-|TRBJ2-7|TRBV20-1
CSAGDRGKQYF
TGCAGTGCTGGGGACAGAGGGAAGCAGTACTTC
>-|-|TRBJ2-5|TRBV30
CAWTTTGLGETQYF
TGTGCCTGGACAACCACAGGGCTGGGGGAGACCCAGTACTTC
>-|-|TRBJ1-2|TRBV29-1
CSGSGPPHYGYTF
TGCAGCGGATCCGGCCCCCCCCACTATGGCTACACCTTC
>TRBD1|few|TRBJ1-2|TRBV7-2
CASSYKDRIYGYTF
TGTGCCAGCAGCTATAAGGACAGGATATATGGCTACACCTTC
>-|-|TRBJ2-1|TRBV6-5
CASSYGPEQFF
TGTGCCAGCAGTTACGGTCCTGAGCAGTTCTTC
>TRBD2|-|TRBJ2-1|TRBV7-2
CASSRKTTSGGADEQFF
TGTGCCAGCAGCCGAAAAACGACTAGCGGGGGGGCTGATGAGCAGTTCTTC
>-|-|TRBJ2-3|TRBV29-1
CSVAKGTDTQYF
TGCAGCGTTGCCAAAGGGACAGATACGCAGTATTTT
>TRBD1|-|TRBJ2-7|TRBV5-4
CASSLGRDRVSDEQYF
TGTGCCAGCAGCTTGGGGAGGGACAGGGTGAGTGACGAGCAGTACTTC